A single sample is the source of the 29 T cell receptor beta chains below, sequenced in a study of early T cells in non-severe SARS-CoV-2 infection. TCRdb redid the calling of the 5' RACE reads with MiXCR, one entry per CDR3 protein. The sample consists of approximately 46,000 distinct CDR3 sequences, roughly 6% of them appearing once. Sample: whole blood. All receptors come from an adult who was a healthcare worker with PCR-confirmed SARS-CoV-2 infection or an uninfected control (not recorded which).

This chain joins TRBV15 and TRBJ2-2; a weak D match, TRBD1 (6 bases). The CDR3 loop spans 15 amino acids. Germline V CDR1 and CDR2: LNHNV, YYDKDF (reference sequence). Trimming left V 5 bases short and J 5 bases short, with 15 bases between. CDR3 region: CATSPRPQGTGELFF. The CDR3 DNA sequence: TGTGCCACCAGCCCCCGACCCCAGGGGACCGGGGAGCTGTTTTTT.

This clonotype showed up many times. The gene calls are TRBV27 and TRBJ2-1, with D unclear. The germline gives CDR1 MNHEY, CDR2 SMNVEV (reference sequence). Trimming pared 6 bases from V and 2 bases from J, leaving 14 bases between. The CDR3 loop spans 15 amino acids. CDR3 nucleotide sequence: TGTGCCAGCAGCTTTTCTTCACCCACCTACAATGAGCAGTTCTTC. Its protein is CASSFSSPTYNEQFF.

This clonotype was detected ten times or more. J is TRBJ2-3 and V is TRBV13; D is ambiguous. Germline-derived CDR1 and CDR2 are PRHDT and FYEKMQ (reference sequence). The length of the CDR3 is 13 residues. The ends were cut back, 7 bases at V and 3 bases at J, with 11 bases in the middle. CDR3 DNA: TGTGCCAGCAACTCGTTGGGGACAGATACGCAGTATTTT. It is translated as CASNSLGTDTQYF.

The CDR3 DNA is TGTGCCAGCAGTGAAAAGAGCGAGCAGTACTTC. The encoded protein is CASSEKSEQYF. This sequence joins TRBV6-1 and TRBJ2-7, with D uncertain. Germline V gene data show CDR1 as MNHNS and CDR2 as SASEGT. Deletions cut 2 bases from V and 6 bases from J, with 5 bases between. The CDR3 runs 11 residues.

J is TRBJ2-7 and V is TRBV20-1; TRBD1 matches at 7 bases. The junction had 14 bases not matched to a gene; V was cut back by 6 bases and J by 12 bases. The CDR3 is 12 amino acids. Germline V gives CDR1 DFQATT, CDR2 SNEGSKA (reference sequence). CDR3 in amino acids: CSAQSTGQAVYF. The DNA for the CDR3 is TGCAGTGCGCAATCAACCGGACAGGCCGTGTACTTC.

This clonotype was found many times. The chain employs TRBV13 and TRBJ2-7, with 10 nucleotides matching TRBD2. From germline, CDR1 is PRHDT and CDR2 FYEKMQ (reference sequence). The CDR3 is 17 amino acids. The trim removed 1 base at V and 9 bases at J, leaving 15 bases unmatched. Here the CDR3 DNA reads TGTGCCAGCAGCTTAGAGGGAGACCCGAGTAGCGGGGGGCGGCAGTACTTC. Encoded protein: CASSLEGDPSSGGRQYF.

This clonotype was detected only a few times. The chain recombines TRBV20-1 with TRBJ2-1; a weak D match, TRBD1 (5 bases). V was cut by 0 bases and J by 0 bases, with 12 bases left in between. The CDR3 has 16 residues. Germline V gene data show CDR1 as DFQATT and CDR2 as SNEGSKA (reference sequence). CDR3 sequence (DNA): TGCAGTGCTAGAGATATATGGGGCAGCTCCTACAATGAGCAGTTCTTC. Translation: CSARDIWGSSYNEQFF.

The gene calls are TRBV7-6 and TRBJ1-1; D might be TRBD1 (5 bases). With 7 bases removed from V and 0 bases from J, the gap between germline ends came to 18 bases. Germline V lookup: CDR1 SGHVS, CDR2 FNYEAQ. The CDR3 is 16 amino acids. The CDR3 DNA reads TGTGCCAGCACCGACCCCTTGGGGGGGATGAACACTGAAGCTTTCTTT. This codes for CASTDPLGGMNTEAFF.

This clonotype showed up just a few times. This sequence joins TRBV5-1 and TRBJ2-7; the match to TRBD2 covers 7 bases. The CDR3 runs to 15 residues. Per germline, CDR1 SGHRS and CDR2 YFSETQ. V dropped 4 bases and J dropped 7; count of bases not matched to a gene: 14. The chain's CDR3 is CASSRTSPQGREQYF. The CDR3 bases are TGCGCCAGCAGCCGGACTAGTCCTCAAGGACGGGAGCAGTACTTC.

This clonotype was counted only a few times. The genes are TRBV6-2 or TRBV6-3 and TRBJ2-5, with 10 positions matching TRBD1. The CDR3 is 15 amino acids. V lost 5 bases, J lost 5 bases, and 8 bases stayed unmatched. Germline V gene data show CDR1 as MNHEY and CDR2 as SVGEGT. The CDR3 reads CASSPSGQGRETQYF. The CDR3 nucleotides are TGTGCCAGCAGTCCGTCGGGACAGGGGAGGGAGACCCAGTACTTC.

This clonotype occurred many times. V and J are TRBV25-1 and TRBJ2-7; perhaps TRBD2 as D (6 bases). The V end was cut by 3 bases, the J end by 5 bases, with 11 bases between. Germline V gene lookup returns CDR1 MGHDK and CDR2 SYGVNS. This CDR3 is 13 amino acids long. CDR3 nucleotide sequence: TGTGCCAGCAGTGATGGAGGGCGTGACGAGCAGTACTTC. As protein: CASSDGGRDEQYF.

By share of the sample, this clonotype is medium-sized. The rearrangement uses TRBV4-1 and TRBJ1-1; D is possibly TRBD1 (5 bases). V was trimmed by 4 bases and J by 5 bases, leaving 11 bases between them. This CDR3 spans 13 amino acids. CDR1 is MGHRA, CDR2 YSYEKL, per germline. CDR3 residues: CASSPPGGTEAFF. The DNA of the CDR3 is TGCGCCAGCAGCCCCCCTGGGGGGACTGAAGCTTTCTTT.

This sequence joins TRBV28 and TRBJ2-3, with D perhaps given as TRBD1 or TRBD2 (5 bases each). V was trimmed by 0 bases and J by 2 bases, leaving 9 bases between them. This CDR3 is 15 amino acids long. Germline-derived CDR1 and CDR2 are MDHEN and SYDVKM. CDR3 region: CASSLWGTTTDTQYF. For the CDR3, the DNA is TGTGCCAGCAGTTTATGGGGGACGACCACAGATACGCAGTATTTT.

This clonotype was recorded many times. The J gene is TRBJ1-6, the V gene TRBV5-5; the D gene is possibly TRBD1 (6 bases). The germline V gene encodes CDR1 SGHKS and CDR2 YYEKEE (reference sequence). The CDR3 contains 12 residues. The V end was cut by 3 bases, the J end by 12 bases, with 10 bases between. DNA of the CDR3: TGTGCCAGCAGCTACAGGGATGGACCCCTCCACTTT. This gives the protein CASSYRDGPLHF.

The chain links TRBV30 to TRBJ2-7; D is uncertain. The CDR3 runs to 12 residues. CDR1 GTSNPN and CDR2 SVGIG come from the germline V gene (reference sequence). The ends were cut back, 0 bases at V and 5 bases at J, with 8 bases in the middle. The CDR3 DNA reads as TGTGCCTGGAGTGTACGTTGGGACGAGCAGTACTTC. Its protein product is CAWSVRWDEQYF. Filled out from reference TRBV30 and TRBJ2-7, the complete variable domain reads SQTIHQWPATLVQPVGSPLSLECTVEGTSNPNLYWYRQAAGRGLQLLFYSVGIGQISSEVPQNLSASRPQDRQFILSSKKLLLSDSGFYLCAWSVRWDEQYFGPGTRLTVT.

This clonotype was picked up a small number of times. The chain is built from TRBV2 and TRBJ1-4; D unresolved. V shed 10 bases and J shed 8 bases, with 14 bases lying between them. The CDR3 has 12 residues. Germline loops: CDR1 SNHLY, CDR2 FYNNEI. CDR3 nucleotide sequence: TGTGCCATCTCCCCCTACGGCGAAAAACTGTTTTTT. Translating gives CAISPYGEKLFF.

This clonotype was counted many times. The chain couples TRBV20-1 to TRBJ2-1; D is undetermined. Trimming pared 1 base from V and 4 bases from J, leaving 17 bases between. CDR3 length equals 16 residues. Germline CDR1 reads DFQATT; CDR2 reads SNEGSKA (reference sequence). The CDR3 DNA follows: TGCAGTGCTAGAGTACGCCTATCCGCGGCGTACAATGAGCAGTTCTTC. It specifies CSARVRLSAAYNEQFF.

This clonotype has only a few counts. V usage is TRBV18 and J usage is TRBJ2-3; possibly TRBD1 or TRBD2 for D (5 bases each). CDR3 length equals 13 residues. Germline V gives CDR1 KGHSH, CDR2 LQKENI. V gave up 6 bases and J gave up 2 bases, with 9 bases separating them. The CDR3 spells CASSHGATDTQYF. The CDR3 bases are TGTGCCAGCTCCCACGGGGCCACAGATACGCAGTATTTT.

This clonotype came up a few times. This chain joins TRBV29-1 and TRBJ2-5; D is possibly TRBD1 (6 bases). The CDR3 covers 13 residues. Germline V CDR1 and CDR2: SQVTM, ANQGSEA. Between the trimmed V and J ends, which lost 3 bases and 5 bases, there was a span of 13 bases. CDR3 nucleotides: TGCAGCGTTGATATCCGGCAGGGGGAGACCCAGTACTTC. Amino acid sequence: CSVDIRQGETQYF.

This clonotype has a handful of counts. This chain joins TRBV11-2 and TRBJ2-7; no clear D. Germline values: CDR1 SGHAT, CDR2 FQNNGV. V lost 4 bases to trimming and J lost 4 bases, with 17 bases between them. The CDR3 is 15 residues long. The CDR3 DNA is TGTGCCAGCAGCTCGATCGAGAAAGTCAGATACGAGCAGTACTTC. It specifies CASSSIEKVRYEQYF. The entire variable domain, with the rest obtained from reference TRBV11-2 and TRBJ2-7, is as follows: EAGVAQSPRYKIIEKRQSVAFWCNPISGHATLYWYQQILGQGPKLLIQFQNNGVVDDSQLPKDRFSAERLKGVDSTLKIQPAKLEDSAVYLCASSSIEKVRYEQYFGPGTRLTVT.

This clonotype was detected ten times or more. The chain joins TRBV6-6 to TRBJ1-2; the D is unclear. The germline V gene has CDR1 MNHNY and CDR2 SVGAGI (reference sequence). Trimming stripped 2 bases from V and 2 bases from J, with 6 bases between. There are 13 residues in the CDR3. DNA for the CDR3: TGTGCCAGCAGTTACATGGAAAACTATGGCTACACCTTC. Its translation is CASSYMENYGYTF.

The chain joins TRBV27 to TRBJ2-6, with 9 bases that match TRBD2. The CDR3 extends over 18 amino acids. Germline CDR1 and CDR2: MNHEY and SMNVEV (reference sequence). Trimming took 3 bases from V and 0 from J; bases not matched to a gene: 6. This CDR3 reads CASSLSSGGLSGANVLTF. CDR3 DNA: TGTGCCAGCAGTTTGTCCAGCGGGGGGCTCTCTGGGGCCAACGTCCTGACTTTC.

The chain uses TRBV6-2 or TRBV6-3 and TRBJ2-7, with D perhaps matching TRBD2 (6 bases). Trimming removed 7 bases at V and 5 bases at J, with 18 bases between. This CDR3 region has 14 residues. Germline loops: CDR1 MNHEY, CDR2 SVGEGT. CDR3 amino acids: CASTPGEPTNEQYF. The CDR3 coding sequence is TGTGCCAGCACCCCGGGAGAACCGACGAACGAGCAGTACTTC.

This clonotype turned up a few times. The rearrangement uses TRBV7-8 and TRBJ2-3, with 13 bases matching TRBD2. The V gene end was trimmed by 4 bases and the J gene end by 5 bases; junction bases not matched to a gene: 9. Germline CDR1 SGHVS, CDR2 FQNEAQ. CDR3 length: 17 residues. The chain's CDR3 is CASSSWTSGGILDTQYF. In nucleotides, the CDR3 is TGTGCCAGCAGCTCCTGGACTAGCGGGGGCATTTTAGATACGCAGTATTTT.

This clonotype showed up just a few times. The J gene is TRBJ1-6, the V gene TRBV20-1; D uncertain. Germline CDR1 reads DFQATT; CDR2 reads SNEGSKA (reference sequence). The CDR3 runs to 15 residues. The V end lost 0 bases, the J end lost 9 bases, and 15 bases lay between the germline ends. The CDR3 region has the DNA TGCAGTGCTAGAGAGGGCCAAGATTTTCTTTCACCCCTCCACTTT. This sequence encodes CSAREGQDFLSPLHF.

The gene calls are TRBV11-2 and TRBJ2-7; D is undetermined. Looked up from germline, CDR1 is SGHAT and CDR2 is FQNNGV. The CDR3 length is 13 residues. Trimming cost V 1 base and J 2 bases, with 6 bases left between them. The CDR3 loop is CASSLGLTYEQYF. CDR3 coding DNA: TGTGCCAGCAGCTTAGGACTCACCTACGAGCAGTACTTC.

By share, this clonotype counts as medium-sized. The V gene is TRBV20-1, the J gene TRBJ2-1; 7 positions agree with TRBD2. The CDR3 consists of 14 residues. The V gene's germline CDR1 is DFQATT and CDR2 SNEGSKA (reference sequence). V trimming: 5 bases; J trimming: 6 bases; junction bases outside the gene matches: 10. The CDR3 DNA reads TGCAGTGCTTCGGGAGGCGGGGCAGGCAATGAGCAGTTCTTC. Protein: CSASGGGAGNEQFF.

Ten or more counts support this clonotype. The CDR3 DNA reads TGTGCCAGCAGTAGGGGTGCGGGGAATCAGCCCCAGCATTTT. It codes for CASSRGAGNQPQHF. The rearrangement links TRBV27 to TRBJ1-5; D is perhaps TRBD1 (5 bases). The germline V gene encodes CDR1 MNHEY and CDR2 SMNVEV (reference sequence). The CDR3 is 14 residues long. The ends were cut back, 5 bases at V and 4 bases at J, with 12 bases in the middle.

This clonotype has ten or more counts. The chain carries TRBV5-1 and TRBJ2-2; the D is unclear. The germline gives CDR1 SGHRS, CDR2 YFSETQ. The CDR3 is 16 residues long. V shed 0 bases and J shed 7 bases, with 16 bases lying between them. CDR3 sequence (DNA): TGCGCCAGCAGCTTGGAAACAGACAATCGGGTCGGGGAGCTGTTTTTT. Its protein product is CASSLETDNRVGELFF.